Listed below are T cell receptor beta chains from one sample, sequenced in a study of cytomegalovirus exposure and HLA in healthy donors. Clones were read by immunoSEQ multiplex PCR, and TCRdb kept only the in-frame ones, dropping some. This sample has roughly 300,000 clones; about nine tenths occur once, and the top ten carry 0.7% to 0.85%. The sample was PBMCs. The origin of the receptors is a woman under 30 in good health and CMV-seronegative. The CDR3 runs from the conserved cysteine through the conserved F or W. A D gene is named only where the DNA matches it firmly. Clone size, where shown, is once, few, many, or a class for clones that have expanded.

CDR3	DNA	size	V	J	D
CASSPGQGFSGNTIYF	TGCGCCAGCAGCCCCGGACAGGGCTTCTCTGGAAACACCATATATTTT	few	TRBV5-1	TRBJ1-3	TRBD1
CASSFDGSGELFF	TGTGCCAGCAGTTTCGACGGGTCCGGGGAGCTGTTTTTT	.	TRBV27	TRBJ2-2	.
CASTTTGDQGLYYGYTF	TGCGCCAGCACCACAACCGGAGATCAGGGGTTGTACTATGGCTACACCTTC	.	TRBV4-1	TRBJ1-2	.
CASSTGTENYGYTF	TGTGCCAGCAGTACCGGGACAGAAAACTATGGCTACACCTTC	.	TRBV2	TRBJ1-2	TRBD1
CASSLTSGTQYEQYF	TGTGCCAGCAGCTTAACCTCCGGGACACAATACGAGCAGTACTTC	.	TRBV7-8	TRBJ2-7	.
CASSFGGSSYEQYF	TGTGCCAGCAGCTTCGGCGGTAGCTCCTACGAGCAGTACTTC	few	TRBV7-9	TRBJ2-7	.
CASRRTGSWTEAFF	TGTGCCAGCAGGCGAACGGGGTCGTGGACTGAAGCTTTCTTT	.	TRBV2	TRBJ1-1	.
CSVDRGSSEDTQYF	TGCAGCGTTGACAGGGGCTCTAGTGAAGATACGCAGTATTTT	.	TRBV29-1	TRBJ2-3	.
CASSLPWSGEQFF	TGTGCCAGCAGCTTACCCTGGAGCGGGGAGCAGTTCTTC	.	TRBV7-2	TRBJ2-1	.
CASSSRAEEHTEAFF	TGTGCCAGCAGTTCCAGAGCGGAGGAGCACACTGAAGCTTTCTTT	.	TRBV6-5	TRBJ1-1	.
CASSTDIQETQYF	TGTGCCAGTAGTACTGACATCCAAGAGACCCAGTACTTC	few	TRBV19	TRBJ2-5	.
CASSQYGLTGLNTEAFF	TGCGCCAGCAGCCAATATGGATTGACAGGGTTGAACACTGAAGCTTTCTTT	.	TRBV4-3	TRBJ1-1	TRBD1
CASSSGQGIPVSTEAFF	TGTGCCAGCAGCTCGGGACAGGGGATCCCGGTGAGCACTGAAGCTTTCTTT	once	TRBV7-6	TRBJ1-1	TRBD1
CASSYSYSNTEAFF	TGTGCCAGCAGTTACTCCTATTCAAACACTGAAGCTTTCTTT	.	TRBV6-5	TRBJ1-1	.
CASSQEGGPNGYTF	TGCGCCAGCAGCCAAGAGGGAGGACCGAATGGCTACACCTTC	.	TRBV4-1	TRBJ1-2	.
CASSLVLSFSGNTIYF	TGTGCCAGCAGCTTAGTTCTCAGTTTCTCTGGAAACACCATATATTTT	.	TRBV7-9	TRBJ1-3	.
CASRTGAGEQYF	TGTGCCAGCAGGACAGGGGCGGGGGAGCAGTACTTC	.	TRBV28	TRBJ2-7	TRBD1
CASSKLAGGYEQYF	TGTGCCAGCAGTAAACTAGCGGGAGGGTACGAGCAGTACTTC	.	TRBV27	TRBJ2-7	TRBD2
CASSLDRGPYEQYF	TGTGCCAGCAGCCTGGACAGGGGACCCTACGAGCAGTACTTC	few	TRBV7-3	TRBJ2-7	TRBD1
CASRTLSGGSQETQYF	TGCGCCAGCAGAACCCTATCTGGAGGAAGCCAAGAGACCCAGTACTTC	.	TRBV5-1	TRBJ2-5	.
CASSLTSISTYEQYF	TGCGCCAGCAGCTTGACATCGATTTCCACCTACGAGCAGTACTTC	.	TRBV5-1	TRBJ2-7	.
CSVDGGNTEAFF	TGCAGCGTCGACGGGGGGAACACTGAAGCTTTCTTT	.	TRBV29-1	TRBJ1-1	.
CSVEYTSGYEQYF	TGCAGCGTTGAGTACACTAGCGGCTACGAGCAGTACTTC	.	TRBV29-1	TRBJ2-7	TRBD2
CASTEYRGDEQFF	TGCGCCAGCACCGAATACAGGGGTGATGAGCAGTTCTTC	.	TRBV5-1	TRBJ2-1	TRBD1
CASSPGSGSSYEQYF	TGCGCCAGCAGCCCCGGGAGCGGGAGCTCCTACGAGCAGTACTTC	.	TRBV4-3	TRBJ2-7	TRBD2
CASSSGTGFDYTF	TGTGCCAGCAGCTCCGGGACAGGGTTTGACTACACCTTC	.	TRBV27	TRBJ1-2	TRBD1
CASKPTDRNTGELFF	TGTGCCAGCAAACCGACAGACCGAAACACCGGGGAGCTGTTTTTT	.	TRBV2	TRBJ2-2	.
CASRSGQPNTEAFF	TGTGCCAGCAGGTCGGGACAGCCGAACACTGAAGCTTTCTTT	.	TRBV6-5	TRBJ1-1	TRBD1
CASSLGLAGDTQYF	TGTGCCAGCAGCTTGGGACTAGCTGGAGATACGCAGTATTTT	.	TRBV11-2	TRBJ2-3	TRBD2
CASSPSTSVQETQYF	TGTGCCAGCAGCCCCTCCACTAGCGTGCAAGAGACCCAGTACTTC	.	TRBV5-6	TRBJ2-5	TRBD2
CASSLPNGAEAFF	TGTGCCAGCAGCTTACCCAACGGGGCTGAAGCTTTCTTT	.	TRBV7-8	TRBJ1-1	.
CASSPLRAGGNTIYF	TGTGCCAGCAGCCCCCTTCGGGCGGGTGGAAACACCATATATTTT	.	TRBV7-2	TRBJ1-3	.
CASSLRDRVAEQYF	TGTGCCAGCAGTTTACGGGACAGGGTGGCCGAGCAGTACTTC	few	TRBV27	TRBJ2-7	TRBD1
CASSQGRTGSYNEQFF	TGCGCCAGCAGCCAAGGTAGGACAGGCAGCTACAATGAGCAGTTCTTC	.	TRBV4-3	TRBJ2-1	TRBD1
CASSARQSPSNTEAFF	TGTGCCAGCAGCGCCCGACAGTCCCCTTCGAACACTGAAGCTTTCTTT	few	TRBV9	TRBJ1-1	.
CASSLTDTEAFF	TGCGCCAGCAGCTTAACAGATACTGAAGCTTTCTTT	.	TRBV5-1	TRBJ1-1	.
CASSSPGRLAGVDTQYF	TGTGCCAGCAGCTCGCCCGGAAGACTAGCGGGAGTTGATACGCAGTATTTT	.	TRBV7-9	TRBJ2-3	TRBD2
CASRSPGDYGYTF	TGTGCCAGCAGATCACCCGGTGACTATGGCTACACCTTC	.	TRBV6-5	TRBJ1-2	.
CASSPGEGQPQHF	TGTGCCAGCTCACCAGGGGAGGGTCAGCCCCAGCATTTT	.	TRBV18	TRBJ1-5	.
CASSSASGPYYEQYF	TGTGCCAGCAGCTCCGCCAGCGGGCCCTACTACGAGCAGTACTTC	once	TRBV7-2	TRBJ2-7	.
CASSEQANYGYTF	TGTGCCAGCAGTGAACAGGCTAACTATGGCTACACCTTC	few	TRBV2	TRBJ1-2	.
CASRPGEPSNTEAFF	TGTGCCAGTAGGCCGGGGGAACCATCGAACACTGAAGCTTTCTTT	.	TRBV19	TRBJ1-1	.